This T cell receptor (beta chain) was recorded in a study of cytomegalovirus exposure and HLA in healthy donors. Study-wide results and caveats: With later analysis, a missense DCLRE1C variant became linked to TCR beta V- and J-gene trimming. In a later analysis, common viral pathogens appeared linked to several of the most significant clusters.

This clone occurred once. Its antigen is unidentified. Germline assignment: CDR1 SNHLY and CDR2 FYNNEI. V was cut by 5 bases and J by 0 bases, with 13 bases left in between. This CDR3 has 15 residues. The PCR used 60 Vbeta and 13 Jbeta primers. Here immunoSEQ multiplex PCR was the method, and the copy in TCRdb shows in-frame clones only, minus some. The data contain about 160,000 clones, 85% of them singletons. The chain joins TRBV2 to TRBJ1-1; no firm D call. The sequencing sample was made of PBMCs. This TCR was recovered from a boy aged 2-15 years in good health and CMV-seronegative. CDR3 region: CASSTGSLLNTEAFF. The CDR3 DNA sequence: TGTGCCAGCAGTACCGGGTCCCTTTTGAACACTGAAGCTTTCTTT.